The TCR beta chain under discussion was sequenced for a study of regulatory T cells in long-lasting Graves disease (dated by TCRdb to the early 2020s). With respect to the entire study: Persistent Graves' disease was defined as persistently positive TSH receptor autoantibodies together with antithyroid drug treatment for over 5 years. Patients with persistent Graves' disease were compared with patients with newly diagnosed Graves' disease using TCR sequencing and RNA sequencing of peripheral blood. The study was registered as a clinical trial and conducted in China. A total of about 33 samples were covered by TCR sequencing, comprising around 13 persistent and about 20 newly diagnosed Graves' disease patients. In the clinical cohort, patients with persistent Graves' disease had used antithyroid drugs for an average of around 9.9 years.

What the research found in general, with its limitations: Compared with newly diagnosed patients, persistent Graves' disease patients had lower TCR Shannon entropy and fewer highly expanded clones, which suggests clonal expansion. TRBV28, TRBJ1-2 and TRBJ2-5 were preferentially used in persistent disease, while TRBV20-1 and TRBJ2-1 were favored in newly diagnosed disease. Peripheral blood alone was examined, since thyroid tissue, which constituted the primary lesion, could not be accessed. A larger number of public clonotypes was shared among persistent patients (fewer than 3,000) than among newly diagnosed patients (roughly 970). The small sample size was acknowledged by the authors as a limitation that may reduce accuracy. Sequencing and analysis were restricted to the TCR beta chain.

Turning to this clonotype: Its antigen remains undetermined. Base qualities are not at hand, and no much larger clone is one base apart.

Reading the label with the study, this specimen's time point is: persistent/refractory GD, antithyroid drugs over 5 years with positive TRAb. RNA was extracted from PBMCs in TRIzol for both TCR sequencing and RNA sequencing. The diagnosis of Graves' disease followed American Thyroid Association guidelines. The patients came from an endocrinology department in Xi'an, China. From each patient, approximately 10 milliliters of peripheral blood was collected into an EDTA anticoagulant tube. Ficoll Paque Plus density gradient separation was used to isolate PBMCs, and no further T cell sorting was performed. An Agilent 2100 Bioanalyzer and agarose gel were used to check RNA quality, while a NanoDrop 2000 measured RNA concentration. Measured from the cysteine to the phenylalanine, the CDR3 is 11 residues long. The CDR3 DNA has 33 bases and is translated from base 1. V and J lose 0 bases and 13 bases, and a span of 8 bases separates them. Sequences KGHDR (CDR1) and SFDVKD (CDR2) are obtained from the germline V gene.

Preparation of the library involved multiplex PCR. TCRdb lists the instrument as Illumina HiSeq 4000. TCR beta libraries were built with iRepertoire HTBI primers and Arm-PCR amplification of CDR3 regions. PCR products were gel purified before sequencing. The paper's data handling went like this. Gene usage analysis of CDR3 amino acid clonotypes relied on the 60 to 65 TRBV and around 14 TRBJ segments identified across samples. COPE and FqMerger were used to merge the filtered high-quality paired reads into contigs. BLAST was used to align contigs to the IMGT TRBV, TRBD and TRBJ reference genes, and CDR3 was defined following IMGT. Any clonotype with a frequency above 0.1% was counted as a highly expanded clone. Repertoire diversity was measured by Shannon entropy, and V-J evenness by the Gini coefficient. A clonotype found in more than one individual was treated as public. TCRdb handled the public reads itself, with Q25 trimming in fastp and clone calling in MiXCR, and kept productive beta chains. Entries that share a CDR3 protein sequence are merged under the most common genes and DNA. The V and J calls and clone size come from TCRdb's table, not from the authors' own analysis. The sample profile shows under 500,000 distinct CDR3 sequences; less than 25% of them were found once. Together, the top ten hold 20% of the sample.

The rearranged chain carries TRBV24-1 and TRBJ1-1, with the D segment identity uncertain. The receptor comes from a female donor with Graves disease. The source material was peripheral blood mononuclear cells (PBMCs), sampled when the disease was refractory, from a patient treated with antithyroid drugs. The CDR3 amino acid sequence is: CATSDLVDYFF. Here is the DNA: TGTGCCACCAGTGATTTGGTAGACTATTTCTTT.